The rows below give T cell receptor beta chains drawn from one sample of a study of blood T cell repertoires in COVID-19. Method: immunoSEQ multiplex PCR; TCRdb's copy keeps in-frame clones and lacks some. The profile shows more than 150,000 clones, over 60% of them singletons. Sequencing was carried out using peripheral blood. The receptors were gathered from a woman in her seventies with acute or convalescent COVID-19. CDR3s include the opening cysteine and the closing phenylalanine or tryptophan. A D gene is named only where the DNA matches it firmly. Only some rows state a clone size, as once, few, many or a class for expanded clones.

>-|TRBV5-1|-|TRBJ2-1|12
TGCGCCAGCAGCCGCTTGGAGAATGAGCAGTTCTTC
CASSRLENEQFF
>-|TRBV9|-|TRBJ1-1|16
TGTGCCAGCAGCGTAGCTACGGGGGTGCGGAGCACTGAAGCTTTCTTT
CASSVATGVRSTEAFF
>-|TRBV29-1|TRBD2|TRBJ2-1|14
TGCAGCGGGAAGGGACTAAACCCCTACAATGAGCAGTTCTTC
CSGKGLNPYNEQFF
>few|TRBV7-6|-|TRBJ1-5|12
TGTGCCAGCAGCTTACGACCGGGTCCCCAGCATTTT
CASSLRPGPQHF
>-|TRBV12-3/TRBV12-4|-|TRBJ1-3|13
TGTGCCAGCAGCTCGAATCAACATCGCACCATATATTTT
CASSSNQHRTIYF
>-|TRBV19|-|TRBJ1-4|14
TGTGCCAGTAGTATTCAGGGATTTAATGAAAAACTGTTTTTT
CASSIQGFNEKLFF
>-|TRBV5-4|TRBD2|TRBJ2-1|17
TGTGCCAGCAGCTTGGCTAGCGGAGGACTAATGTACAATGAGCAGTTCTTC
CASSLASGGLMYNEQFF
>-|TRBV2|-|TRBJ2-2|13
TGTGCCAGCAATCTGGGCTACACCGGGGAGCTGTTTTTT
CASNLGYTGELFF
>-|TRBV9|-|TRBJ2-1|15
TGTGCCAGCAGCCCCGGGACAAGCTCCTACAATGAGCAGTTCTTC
CASSPGTSSYNEQFF
>-|TRBV19|-|TRBJ1-2|14
TGTGCCAGTAGTATCAGGGAGGGCGGCTATGGCTACACCTTC
CASSIREGGYGYTF
>-|TRBV24-1|TRBD2|TRBJ2-2|15
TGTGCCACCAGTGGGACTAGCGGATGGACCGGGGAGCTGTTTTTT
CATSGTSGWTGELFF
>-|TRBV3-1/TRBV3-2|TRBD2|TRBJ2-1|14
TGTGCCAGCAGCCAAGGTGTAGCTAGCGGAGAGCAGTTCTTC
CASSQGVASGEQFF
>-|TRBV5-1|-|TRBJ1-2|17
TGCGCCAGCAGCTTGGACGGACGCCAGGGCAGGGACTATGGCTACACCTTC
CASSLDGRQGRDYGYTF
>-|TRBV11-2|-|TRBJ2-3|14
TGTGCCAGCAGCTTTTTTGCGAGCACAGATACGCAGTATTTT
CASSFFASTDTQYF
>-|TRBV5-1|TRBD2|TRBJ2-1|15
TGCGCCAGCAGCCCGGGACTAGCGTATAACAATGAGCAGTTCTTC
CASSPGLAYNNEQFF
>-|TRBV7-2|-|TRBJ1-1|14
TGTGCCAGCAGCTTTTCGCCCGGGACAACCGAAGCTTTCTTT
CASSFSPGTTEAFF
>-|TRBV11-2|-|TRBJ1-1|17
TGTGCCAGCAGCTACCTAGCCCGGCCGGATTATAACACTGAAGCTTTCTTT
CASSYLARPDYNTEAFF
>-|TRBV6-2/TRBV6-3|TRBD2|TRBJ2-1|19
TGTGCCAGCAGCGCCCCCCCTCGAAGCGGGATTACCGGAGCCGTAGAGCAGTTCTTC
CASSAPPRSGITGAVEQFF
>-|TRBV18|TRBD1|TRBJ2-7|14
TGTGCCAGCTCCTCCGGGACAGGCGATCCGGAGCAGTACTTC
CASSSGTGDPEQYF
>-|TRBV2|TRBD2|TRBJ2-1|17
TGTGCCAGCAGTCGGAACACTCTAGCGGGAATCTACAATGAGCAGTTCTTC
CASSRNTLAGIYNEQFF
>-|TRBV12-3/TRBV12-4|TRBD1|TRBJ1-1|13
TGTGCCAGCACCCAGGGGGCTCGCACTGAAGCTTTCTTT
CASTQGARTEAFF
>many|TRBV7-9|-|TRBJ2-7|11
TGTGCCAGCAGCGGGAGCGACGAGCAGTACTTC
CASSGSDEQYF
>-|TRBV29-1|TRBD1|TRBJ1-2|15
TGCAGCGTCGCAAACCCAGGGGGCGCTAAATCTGGCTACACCTTC
CSVANPGGAKSGYTF
>-|TRBV29-1|TRBD1|TRBJ2-5|15
TGCAGCGAAATAACTACAACAGGGGGCGCGGAGACCCAGTACTTC
CSEITTTGGAETQYF
>-|TRBV19|-|TRBJ2-1|15
TGTGCCAGTAGTACGCCGGGACAAGGGGGCAATGAGCAGTTCTTC
CASSTPGQGGNEQFF
>-|TRBV7-6|TRBD2|TRBJ2-1|18
TGTGCCAGCAGCCTGTCCGCGCTAGCGGGAGAACGGTACAATGAGCAGTTCTTC
CASSLSALAGERYNEQFF
>-|TRBV5-4|TRBD1|TRBJ1-2|14
TGTGCCAGCAGGAGACCGGGACAGGGCTATGGCTACACCTTC
CASRRPGQGYGYTF
>-|TRBV28|TRBD1|TRBJ1-5|16
TGTGCCAGCAGTTTAGTGACAGGGGGGAAGAATCAGCCCCAGCATTTT
CASSLVTGGKNQPQHF
>-|TRBV6-1|TRBD1|TRBJ1-5|18
TGTGCCAGCAGTGGTGGGACAGGCAGGACCTATAGCAATCAGCCCCAGCATTTT
CASSGGTGRTYSNQPQHF
>-|TRBV19|-|TRBJ2-1|15
TGTGCCAGTAGTATTCACAGAAGAGGGCCCAGTGAGCAGTTCTTC
CASSIHRRGPSEQFF